This TCR beta chain was retrieved from a study of T cells expressing NK-cell markers (dated by TCRdb to 2020 to 2021). Regarding the research as a whole: Roughly 8 donors provided sorted CD3+CD56+NKG2C+, CD3+CD56+NKG2C- and CD3+CD56-NKG2C+ T-cell subsets, whose TCR beta-chain repertoires were profiled. The eight sequenced donors were randomly selected healthy volunteers, three men and five women. The libraries were sequenced on Illumina HiSeq 2000/2500, MiSeq or NextSeq, producing 2 x 150 bp reads. Of the eight sequenced donors, seven were found to be HCMV-seropositive and one was found to be HCMV-seronegative. Points the paper makes about the study in general: In 6 or 7 donors, the dominant CD3+CD56+NKG2C+ clonotypes ranked among the top 10 CD8+ clonotypes, making up roughly 1.0-8% of CD8+ T cells. Whether the expanded NKG2C-expressing T cell clones were specific for HCMV antigens was left unclear. Those dominant clonotypes were again the most abundant among CD3+CD56-NKG2C+ cells in a handful of donors, at about 28.3-60.1%.

The instrument given in TCRdb is Illumina HiSeq 2000. TCR beta cDNA libraries were prepared using 5'RACE template switching, which introduced a universal primer site and unique molecular identifiers. Priming for cDNA synthesis came from the TCR beta constant segment, and two successive PCR amplification steps followed. From the authors' description of their analysis: MIGEC was used to demultiplex reads and group reads by UMI, and MiTCR was used to assemble and quantify clonotypes. To exclude erroneous sequences, only TCR cDNA sequences supported by at least two reads were retained. The tcR package was used for downstream repertoire analysis, and clonotypes were matched between fractions using CDR3 nucleotide sequence together with V segment. VDJmatch was used to annotate antigen specificity against VDJdb, with one amino acid substitution in CDR3 permitted. With the reads reprocessed by TCRdb, a single entry stands for each CDR3 protein sequence and no DNA is reported. These V and J calls derive from TCRdb rather than the authors' analysis. The sample table gives hundreds of thousands of distinct CDR3 sequences. Of the sample, around 4% is held by the ten largest clones.

Notes on this clonotype: The antigen this receptor binds is unknown.

A commercial ELISA kit detecting HCMV-specific IgG in serum was used to determine HCMV serostatus. Peripheral blood mononuclear cells were isolated from blood by Ficoll density gradient centrifugation. The CDR3 contains 15 residues, cysteine and phenylalanine counted. The nucleotide record is missing. Sequences SGHTA (CDR1) and FQGNSA (CDR2) are obtained from the germline V gene. This clonotype was sampled from a woman between 18 and 75 years old in good health. Recombination joined TRBV7-2 with TRBJ2-1; the TCRdb call, TRBD1, lacks DNA for checking. Sequencing was done on a sample of blood T cells: a sorted CD56 or NKG2C T cell subset, CD4+ or CD8+ T cells, or bulk PBMC T cells (not recorded which). CDR3 loop: CASTSGGGLYNEQFF.